What follows are 27 T cell receptor delta chains derived from one specimen sequenced in a study of gamma-delta T cells after stem cell transplantation. TCRdb ran CATT on the RT-PCR reads. The table has under 2,500 delta-chain clones, about 4.2% seen once; the top ten hold around a third. Sequencing was done on a sample of gamma-delta T cells. The receptors come from a human donor. It is not recorded whose cells these are; they may come from a transplant donor.

This clone ranks as medium-sized. This sequence may be a read error, since a much larger clone differs from it by one base. V is TRDV2 and J is TRDJ1, with 9 nucleotides matching TRDD3. Losses at the gene ends were 0 bases for V and 4 bases for J; bases not matched to a gene: 5. Germline V gene data show CDR1 as GEAIGNYY and CDR2 as EKD. The CDR3 spans 15 residues. This CDR3 is CACDTLGDQDDKLIF. DNA for the CDR3: TGTGCCTGTGACACCCTGGGGGATCAGGACGATAAACTCATCTTT.

This clone was recorded a few times. A much larger clone lies a single base off, so this may be a read error. This chain links TRDV2 with TRDJ1; 9 bases line up with TRDD3. From germline, CDR1 is GEAIGNYY and CDR2 EKD. CDR3 size: 17 residues. J was trimmed by 0 bases and V by 3 bases; bases with no gene match: 10. CDR3 in amino acids: CACDGIPGDTYTDKLIF. CDR3 DNA: TGTGCCTGTGACGGCATCCCGGGGGATACTTACACCGATAAACTCATCTTT.

This clone appeared a few times. This likely came from a read error, as a far larger clone is one base away. The V and J genes are TRDV2 and TRDJ1; TRDD3 aligns across 13 bases. CDR3 length equals 21 residues. CDR1 and CDR2 (germline): GEAIGNYY, EKD. The CDR3, as DNA: TGTGCCTGTGACCCTCTCAGAAGCTTTACTGGGGGATACGCTTCCACCAATAAACTCATCTTT. Protein sequence: CACDPLRSFTGGYASTNKLIF.

The chain combines TRDV2 with TRDJ1; 9 bases fit TRDD2. CDR1 and CDR2 from the germline V gene are GEAIGNYY and EKD. V was pared by 3 bases and J by 0 bases, with 25 bases of the junction left unmatched. This CDR3 region has 22 residues. The CDR3 DNA reads as TGTGCCTGTGACTTACTACGTGCCCTTCCTACTGAACTGGGGTCCAACACCGATAAACTCATCTTT. Translation: CACDLLRALPTELGSNTDKLIF.

By sample fraction, this clone is large. The V call is TRDV2, the J call TRDJ1; 7 bases fit TRDD3. The V gene's germline CDR1 is GEAIGNYY and CDR2 EKD. There are 17 residues in the CDR3. V trimming: 2 bases; J trimming: 1 base; junction bases outside the gene matches: 12. CDR3: CACDSLLHGGRTDKLIF. In DNA, the CDR3 is TGTGCCTGTGACAGTTTATTGCATGGGGGACGCACCGATAAACTCATCTTT.

For this clone: The protein TCRdb lists belongs to a much larger clone and differs from this DNA's translation at residue 13, which points to a read error; the protein shown is made from the DNA. This chain joins TRDV2 and TRDJ1; 10 bases are a match to TRDD3. CDR1 and CDR2 (germline): GEAIGNYY, EKD. The CDR3 extends over 15 amino acids. The CDR3 DNA is TGTGCCTGTGACCTACTGGGGGATGACACCGATAAATTCATCTTT. Its protein product is CACDLLGDDTDKFIF.

As concerns this clone: The protein given by TCRdb reflects a much larger clone and differs at residue 7 from this DNA's translation, likely from a read error; the protein shown is the DNA's translation. The rearrangement joins TRDV2 to TRDJ1; 8 nucleotides match TRDD3. The J segment lost 0 bases and the V segment lost 3 bases, leaving 11 bases of the junction unmatched. Germline-derived CDR1 and CDR2 are GEAIGNYY and EKD. The CDR3 length is 17 residues. CDR3 in DNA: TGTGCCTGTGACCATATACCGGGGGATAGCAACACCGATAAACTCATCTTT. Translated: CACDHIPGDSNTDKLIF.

This clone was detected a few times. The protein TCRdb gives is from a much larger clone and does not agree with this DNA's translation at residue 8, likely a read error; the protein shown here comes from the DNA. The chain is built from TRDV2 and TRDJ1; TRDD3 might be the D (6 bases). The CDR3 contains 17 residues. Trimming took off 3 bases at V and 6 bases at J, with 25 bases between the two ends. CDR1 is GEAIGNYY, CDR2 EKD, per germline. CDR3 in amino acids: CACDPWGVQGQAHKLIF. In DNA, the CDR3 is TGTGCCTGTGACCCTTGGGGGGTACAAGGGCAGGCTCATAAACTCATCTTT.

This clone was picked up a small number of times. V usage is TRDV1 and J usage is TRDJ1; D possibly corresponds to TRDD3 (10 bases). The CDR3 is 16 amino acids. CDR1 and CDR2 from the germline V gene are TSWWSYY and QGS. Trimming took off 6 bases at V and 11 bases at J, with 28 bases between the two ends. The CDR3 reads CALGTLPTVTGGSLIF. In DNA, the CDR3 is TGTGCTCTTGGTACCCTTCCTACGGTTACTGGGGGATCGCTCATCTTT.

This clone was counted only a few times. TCRdb shows a much larger clone's protein in place of this DNA's translation, and the two differ at residue 11, likely through a read error; the protein shown is translated from the DNA. V gene TRDV2 combines with J gene TRDJ1; 11 nucleotides agree with TRDD3. The CDR3 sequence is 18 residues long. Per germline, CDR1 GEAIGNYY and CDR2 EKD. V was clipped by 0 bases and J by 2 bases; unmatched bases: 10. The chain's CDR3 is CACDTVDGGYVGTDKLIF. In DNA, the CDR3 is TGTGCCTGTGACACCGTTGATGGGGGATACGTAGGGACCGATAAACTCATCTTT.

In the case of this clone: The translation of this DNA and the TCRdb protein of a much larger clone differ at residue 12, probably owing to a read error; the protein shown here is translated from the DNA. CDR3 sequence (DNA): TGTGCCTGCGATAGGCTACTGGGGCACCAGAACATCGATAAACTCATCTTT. Its protein product is CACDRLLGHQNIDKLIF. This chain links TRDV2 with TRDJ1; 7 bases agree with TRDD3. The CDR3 loop spans 17 amino acids. The V gene's germline CDR1 is GEAIGNYY and CDR2 EKD. V shed 7 bases and J 4 bases; nucleotides not matched to a gene: 20.

On this clone itself: The protein given by TCRdb reflects a much larger clone and differs at residue 7 from this DNA's translation, likely from a read error; the protein shown is the DNA's translation. The chain employs TRDV2 and TRDJ1; D remains ambiguous. V lost 0 bases to trimming and J lost 3 bases, with 13 bases between them. The CDR3 runs 15 residues. Germline V gives CDR1 GEAIGNYY, CDR2 EKD. CDR3 DNA sequence: TGTGCCTGTGACACCGTGCCGACTTCGCCCGATAAACTCATCTTT. As protein: CACDTVPTSPDKLIF.

A note on this clone: A read error likely explains this, since a far larger clone differs by one base. The rearrangement links TRDV2 to TRDJ1, with D possibly matching TRDD2 (7 bases). CDR3 length: 23 residues. The germline gives CDR1 GEAIGNYY, CDR2 EKD. Trimming removed 3 bases from V and 0 bases from J, with 37 bases in between. The CDR3: CACDLLRAIPTVALGMDTDKLIF. The CDR3 DNA reads TGTGCCTGTGACTTACTACGTGCCATTCCTACGGTGGCTCTGGGGATGGACACCGATAAACTCATCTTT.

This clone was observed a few times. Since a far larger clone is one base different, this is likely a read error. Other DNA sequences in this specimen translate into the identical CDR3. V is TRDV2 and J is TRDJ1, with TRDD3 identical over 8 bases. The germline CDR1 and CDR2 sequences are GEAIGNYY and EKD. The CDR3 spans 19 residues. V shed 7 bases, J shed 0 bases, and the junction held 21 bases outside the gene matches. For the CDR3, the DNA is TGTGCCTGCGAAACCTTAGGGGATACCCGAAAATCGTACACCGATAAACTCATCTTT. Translated: CACETLGDTRKSYTDKLIF.

This clone was found a few times. TCRdb pairs this DNA with a much larger clone's protein that differs at residue 16, likely a read error; the protein shown was translated from the DNA. V gene TRDV2 combines with J gene TRDJ1, with 10 nucleotides matching TRDD3. Germline CDR1 reads GEAIGNYY; CDR2 reads EKD. There are 18 residues in the CDR3. In DNA, the CDR3 is TGTGCCTGTGACACCCTCCACCGTACTGGGGGATCCACCGATAAACACATCTTT. Amino acid sequence: CACDTLHRTGGSTDKHIF.

This clone was counted only a few times. This chain joins TRDV2 and TRDJ2; 9 positions match TRDD3. The J segment lost 1 base and the V segment lost 3 bases, leaving 2 bases of the junction unmatched. The CDR3 runs to 15 residues. CDR1 and CDR2 from the germline V gene are GEAIGNYY and EKD. The CDR3 loop is CACDVLGDLTAQLFF. DNA of the CDR3: TGTGCCTGTGACGTACTGGGGGATTTGACAGCACAACTCTTCTTT.

With regard to this clone: This DNA's translation differs at residue 9 from TCRdb's protein, which comes from a much larger clone; a read error is likely, and the protein shown is translated from the DNA. The rearrangement uses TRDV2 and TRDJ1, with 8 bases aligning to TRDD3. Germline-derived CDR1 and CDR2 are GEAIGNYY and EKD. CDR3 length: 16 amino acids. Trimming at V came to 2 bases and at J to 0 bases, leaving 7 bases not matched to a gene. For the CDR3, the DNA is TGTGCCTGTGACAAGTTGGGGGATGCGAACACCGATAAACTCATCTTT. It specifies CACDKLGDANTDKLIF.

This clone showed up just a few times. Only one base separates this from a far larger clonotype, so it likely reflects a read error. The V call is TRDV2, the J call TRDJ1; perhaps TRDD2 as D (6 bases). V lost 0 bases, J lost 0 bases, and 25 bases lay in between. CDR1 is GEAIGNYY, CDR2 EKD, per germline. The CDR3 sequence is 20 residues long. CDR3 sequence reads: CACDTLSSLPLRAHTDKLIF. The DNA of the CDR3 is TGTGCCTGTGACACCCTTTCCTCCCTTCCCCTGAGGGCCCACACCGATAAACTCATCTTT.

A word on this clone: The protein in TCRdb stems from a much larger clone and differs at residue 8 from this DNA's translation, likely a read error; here the protein is translated from the DNA. The chain recombines TRDV2 with TRDJ1; D gene ambiguous. Germline CDR1 reads GEAIGNYY; CDR2 reads EKD. V lost 3 bases and J lost 0, with 13 bases in between. This CDR3 comprises 15 residues. CDR3 residues: CACDPVPPYTDKLIF. The CDR3 DNA sequence: TGTGCCTGTGACCCCGTTCCGCCGTACACCGATAAACTCATCTTT.

This clone was recorded a few times. TCRdb's protein for this DNA is that of a much larger clone and differs from the translation at residue 4, likely a read error; the protein shown is the DNA translation. The chain is built from TRDV2 and TRDJ1; tentatively, D is TRDD2 or TRDD3 (5 bases each). The CDR3 loop spans 19 amino acids. Germline V gene data show CDR1 as GEAIGNYY and CDR2 as EKD. The CDR3 coding sequence is TGTGCCTGTGGCACCATCCTTCGTTGGGGACTGGTAAACACCGATAAACTCATCTTT. Its protein is CACGTILRWGLVNTDKLIF.

This clone was seen a few times. The mismatch at residue 18 between this DNA's translation and the TCRdb protein of a much larger clone likely reflects a read error; the protein shown is translated from the DNA. The CDR3 nucleotides are TGTGCCTGCGACTCCTTACTGGGGGATAGATCCCGTGGGACCGATAAACTCACCTTT. The encoded protein is CACDSLLGDRSRGTDKLTF. The chain joins TRDV2 to TRDJ1, with 11 bases fitting TRDD3. Germline V gene lookup returns CDR1 GEAIGNYY and CDR2 EKD. The CDR3 is made up of 19 amino acids.

This clone is large. The J gene is TRDJ1, the V gene TRDV2, with 8 bases aligning to TRDD3. This CDR3 has 17 amino acids. The V and J ends lost 0 bases and 0 bases, in that order; junction bases with no gene match: 8. CDR1 GEAIGNYY and CDR2 EKD come from the germline V gene. CDR3 in DNA: TGTGCCTGTGACACCTTACTGGGGGCCGCCAACACCGATAAACTCATCTTT. It codes for CACDTLLGAANTDKLIF.

As to this clone: TCRdb has a much larger clone's protein, which differs at residue 14 from the translation of this DNA, likely because of a read error; what is shown is the protein translated from the DNA. The rearrangement uses TRDV2 and TRDJ1; 11 bases agree with TRDD3. The junction had 17 bases not matched to a gene; V was cut back by 3 bases and J by 3 bases. CDR1 is GEAIGNYY, CDR2 EKD, per germline. The CDR3 loop spans 19 amino acids. The CDR3 reads CACDSLLGDRSRGADKLIF. As DNA, the CDR3 is TGTGCCTGTGACTCCTTACTGGGGGATAGATCCCGTGGGGCCGATAAACTCATCTTT.

This clone was counted a few times. The TCRdb protein, from a much larger clone, departs from this DNA's translation at residue 4, likely by read error; the protein shown derives from the DNA. The rearrangement uses TRDV2 and TRDJ1; TRDD3 matches 12 bases. This CDR3 region has 18 residues. In germline, CDR1 is GEAIGNYY, CDR2 EKD. The CDR3 sequence is CACGTLAPGGYGTDKLIF. The CDR3 DNA follows: TGTGCCTGTGGCACCCTAGCCCCTGGGGGATACGGGACCGATAAACTCATCTTT.

This clone occurred a few times. TCRdb has a much larger clone's protein, which differs at residue 3 from the translation of this DNA, likely because of a read error; what is shown is the protein translated from the DNA. The chain combines TRDV2 with TRDJ1; 9 bases map to TRDD3. The length of the CDR3 is 17 residues. The germline V gene has CDR1 GEAIGNYY and CDR2 EKD. Written as DNA, the CDR3 is TGTGCCCGTGACCTTCTGTCTGGGGATACGCGCACCGATAAACTCATCTTT. This gives the protein CARDLLSGDTRTDKLIF.

Comment on this clone: Given a far larger clone just one base away, this is likely a sequencing read error. This sequence joins TRDV2 and TRDJ2; the match to TRDD3 covers 10 bases. Germline CDR1 GEAIGNYY, CDR2 EKD. V gave up 4 bases and J gave up 0 bases; unmatched junction bases: 16. The CDR3 has 20 amino acids. CDR3: CACDPVGTGGCIALTAQLFF. CDR3 nucleotide sequence: TGTGCCTGTGATCCGGTAGGTACTGGGGGATGCATCGCTTTGACAGCACAACTCTTCTTT.

This clone appeared a few times. A far larger clone is a single base away, which makes a read error likely. The V and J genes are TRDV2 and TRDJ3; 7 nucleotides align to TRDD3. CDR1 is GEAIGNYY, CDR2 EKD, per germline. The junction had 24 bases not matched to a gene; V was cut back by 2 bases and J by 0 bases. This CDR3 is built from 24 residues. The DNA for the CDR3 is TGTGCCTGTGACATCATCGGTACTGGGGTATTCGTTAGACATAGCTCCTGGGACACCCGACAGATGTTTTTC. Its protein is CACDIIGTGVFVRHSSWDTRQMFF.